This TCR beta chain was sequenced for a study of T cells in Graves' hyperthyroidism and ophthalmopathy. Whole-study findings and limits: Most thyroid clonotypes that were expanded above 0.001 also turned up in blood.

The CDR3 has 17 residues. CDR1 is SQVTM, CDR2 ANQGSEA, per germline. Trimming at V came to 7 bases and at J to 9 bases, leaving 15 bases not matched to a gene. This clonotype was seen a handful of times. Its antigen is still unknown. Amplification targeted TCR beta CDR3 regions from RNA transcripts. The TCR CDR3 was amplified in a first-round RT-PCR using the HTBI primer set. MiXCR, applied by TCRdb to the multiplex PCR reads, yields one record per CDR3 protein. The profile shows fewer than 900,000 distinct CDR3 sequences, roughly 15% of them singletons. The sequence was obtained from a man between 18 and 29 years old with Graves' hyperthyroidism. The chain carries TRBV29-1 and TRBJ2-1, with TRBD2 matching over 16 bases. The sample comprised blood. CDR3 residues: CSAGHAGLAGGRGEQFF. CDR3 in DNA: TGCAGCGCAGGCCACGCGGGACTAGCGGGAGGGCGTGGTGAGCAGTTCTTC.